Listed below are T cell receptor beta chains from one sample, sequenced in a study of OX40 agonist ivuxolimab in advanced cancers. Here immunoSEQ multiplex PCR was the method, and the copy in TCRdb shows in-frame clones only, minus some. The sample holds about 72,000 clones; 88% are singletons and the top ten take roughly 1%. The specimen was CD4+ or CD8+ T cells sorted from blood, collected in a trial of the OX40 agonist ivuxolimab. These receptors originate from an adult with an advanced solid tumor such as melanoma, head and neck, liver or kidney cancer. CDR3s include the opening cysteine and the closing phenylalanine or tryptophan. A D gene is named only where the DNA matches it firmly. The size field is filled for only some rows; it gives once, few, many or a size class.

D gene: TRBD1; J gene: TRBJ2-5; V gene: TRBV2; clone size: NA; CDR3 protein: CASRKPGQGETQYF; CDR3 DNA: TGTGCCAGCCGAAAACCGGGACAGGGAGAGACCCAGTACTTC
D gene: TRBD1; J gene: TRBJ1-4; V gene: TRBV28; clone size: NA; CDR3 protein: CASSLNRGATNEKLFF; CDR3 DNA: TGTGCCAGCAGTTTGAACAGGGGGGCAACTAATGAAAAACTGTTTTTT
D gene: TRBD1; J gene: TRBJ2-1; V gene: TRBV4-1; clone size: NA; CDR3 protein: CASSQEERGQGSEQFF; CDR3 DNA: TGCGCCAGCAGCCAAGAGGAGAGGGGACAGGGCTCTGAGCAGTTCTTC
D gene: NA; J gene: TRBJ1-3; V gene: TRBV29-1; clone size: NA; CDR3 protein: CSVDEGYGNTIYF; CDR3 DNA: TGCAGCGTTGACGAGGGATACGGAAACACCATATATTTT
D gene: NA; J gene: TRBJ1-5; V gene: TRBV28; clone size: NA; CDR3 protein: CASRKESYSNQPQHF; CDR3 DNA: TGTGCCAGCCGTAAGGAATCCTATAGCAATCAGCCCCAGCATTTT
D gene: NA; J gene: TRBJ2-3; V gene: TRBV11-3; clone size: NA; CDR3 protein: CASSPRGGGTDTQYF; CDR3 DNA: TGTGCCAGCAGCCCTCGGGGCGGGGGCACAGATACGCAGTATTTT
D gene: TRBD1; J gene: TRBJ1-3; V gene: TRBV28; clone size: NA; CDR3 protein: CASSLVDRGRNTIYF; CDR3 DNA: TGTGCCAGCAGTTTAGTGGACAGGGGAAGAAACACCATATATTTT
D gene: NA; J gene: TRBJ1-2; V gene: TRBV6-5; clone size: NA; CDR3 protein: CATQAVYGYTF; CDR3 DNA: TGTGCCACGCAGGCAGTTTATGGCTACACCTTC
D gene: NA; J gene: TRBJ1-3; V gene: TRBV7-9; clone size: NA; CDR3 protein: CASRHSSPLSGNTIYF; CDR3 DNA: TGTGCCAGCAGACACAGTTCTCCCCTCTCTGGAAACACCATATATTTT
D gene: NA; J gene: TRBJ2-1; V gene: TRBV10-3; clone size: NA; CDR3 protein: CAISDAVRGLGEQFF; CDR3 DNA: TGTGCCATCAGTGATGCGGTTCGGGGACTTGGTGAGCAGTTCTTC
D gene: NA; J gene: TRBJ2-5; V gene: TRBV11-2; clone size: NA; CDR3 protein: CASRLGVEETQYF; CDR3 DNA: TGTGCCAGCAGACTAGGGGTGGAAGAGACCCAGTACTTC
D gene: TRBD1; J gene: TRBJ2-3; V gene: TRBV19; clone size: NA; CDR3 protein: CASMRDSRYSSTDTQYF; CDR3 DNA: TGTGCCAGTATGAGGGACAGCAGATACTCTAGCACAGATACGCAGTATTTT
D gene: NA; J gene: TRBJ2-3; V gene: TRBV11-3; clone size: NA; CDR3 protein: CASSLELWETDTQYF; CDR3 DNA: TGTGCCAGCAGCTTAGAGTTATGGGAGACAGATACGCAGTATTTT
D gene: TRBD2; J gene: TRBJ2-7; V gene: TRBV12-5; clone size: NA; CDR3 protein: CASGLLLTASGRLGEQYF; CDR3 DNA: TGTGCTAGTGGTTTGCTCCTAACGGCTAGCGGGAGATTGGGCGAGCAGTACTTC
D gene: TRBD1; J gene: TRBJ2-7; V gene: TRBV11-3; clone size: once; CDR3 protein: CASTRRTGSYEQYF; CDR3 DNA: TGTGCCAGCACTCGCAGGACAGGCTCCTACGAGCAGTACTTC
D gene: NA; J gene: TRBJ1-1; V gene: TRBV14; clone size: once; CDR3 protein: CASSQLLVNTEAFF; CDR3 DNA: TGTGCCAGCAGCCAACTTCTGGTGAACACTGAAGCTTTCTTT
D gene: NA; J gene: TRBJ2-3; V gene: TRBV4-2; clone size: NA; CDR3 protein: CASSQPGTATSTDTQYF; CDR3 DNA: TGTGCCAGCAGCCAACCAGGGACGGCGACTAGCACAGATACGCAGTATTTT
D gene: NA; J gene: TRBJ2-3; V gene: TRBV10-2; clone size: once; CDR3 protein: CASNPTVSTDTQYF; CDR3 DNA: TGCGCCAGCAACCCAACGGTTTCCACAGATACGCAGTATTTT
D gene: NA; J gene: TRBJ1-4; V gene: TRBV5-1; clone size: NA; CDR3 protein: CASSLGTGYEKLFF; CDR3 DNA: TGCGCCAGCAGCTTGGGTACAGGTTATGAAAAACTGTTTTTT